The present entry profiles one T cell receptor beta chain with its context. Its antigen has not been determined. No per-base quality is available; no much larger clone lies one base away. In total, roughly 670 healthy bone marrow donors made up the cohort. At the time of sampling, all cohort members were nominally healthy, though unrecorded immune exposures were likely present. The donor tested CMV seronegative, placing the donor among the 350 to 400 seronegative members of the cohort. A peripheral blood sample was provided by each donor, and peripheral blood mononuclear cells were used for TCR beta sequencing. The Qiagen DNeasy Blood Extraction Kit was used to extract genomic DNA from the blood cell samples. This sample was included in a study of cytomegalovirus exposure and HLA in healthy donors (dated by TCRdb to about 2017). Some background on the complete study: An earlier analysis of several hundred of the donors reported roughly 270 Gb of sequence data and roughly 110 million unique TCR beta sequences from roughly 200 million T cells. Of the approximately 400 genotyped donors, around 81% fell in the genetic ancestry cluster associated with self-reported Caucasian donors. Among several hundred genotyped donors of the cohort, an average of roughly 230,000 unique TCR beta nucleotide sequences was sequenced per donor, of which 15% to 20% were non-productive. To decide whether each TCR beta V gene segment behaved as functional or pseudogenic, an earlier analysis of some 580 of the donors relied on high-throughput TCR beta sequencing. A later analysis re-examined previously published TCR beta repertoires from about 700 donors and added high-resolution HLA genotyping to investigate patterns of TCR occurrence. A separate validation cohort of some 130 different subjects was used in addition to the approximately 700-subject first cohort. Donor age, sex, ethnicity and CMV serostatus were compiled alongside the repertoire data. High-throughput TCR immunosequencing, statistical association of individual TCRs with disease status, and machine learning were combined to predict cytomegalovirus infection status. In the later analysis, no new phenotypic data were used to find candidate immune exposures; instead, reliance was placed on TCR beta sequences and their occurrence across donors. The study aimed to test whether cataloging public T cell receptors could reveal signatures of past pathogen exposure. Using immunosequencing, the study profiled T cell repertoires from about 620 subjects and related those repertoires to cytomegalovirus serostatus. Genome-wide SNP genotypes for about three fifths of the roughly 670 donors were used in a later genetic analysis, which treated that subset as a discovery cohort. The number of donors typed differed by locus, with roughly 620-640 for A, B, C, DRB1 and DQB1, roughly 550 for DQA1, 600 to 610 for DPA1, and around 460 for DPB1. Both class I and class II loci were covered by HLA typing, at four-digit resolution. All discovery cohort repertoires had been generated on a single sequencing platform. Roughly 310 gigabases of sequencing data and roughly 90 million unique TCR sequences were included in an early release covering about 620 HLA-typed donors. Because of strong linkage in the cohort, five DR-DQ haplotypes were treated as single units for association and clustering.

Broader findings and caveats from the paper: The 87-base-pair reads could not distinguish some IMGT-functional V segments, including TRBV6-2 and TRBV6-3, so those segments were excluded. In vitro tests confirmed that a few of the cytomegalovirus-associated TCR beta chains recognize cytomegalovirus antigens. The cohort was sequenced for TCR beta chains only, and without alpha or paired-chain data the features that could be detected were limited. Correlated functional status among segregating V segments might be attributable to linkage disequilibrium, but an unknown experimental factor could not be ruled out. According to a later analysis, parvovirus B19, influenza, CMV and Epstein-Barr virus appeared linked to several top co-occurrence clusters. Most TCR sequences were seen in very few donors, while some public TCRs were found in many individuals. In a later analysis, about 16,000 TCR beta sequences were associated with specific HLA alleles at a false discovery rate of 0.05. In a later genetic analysis, a missense DCLRE1C variant was associated with V-gene and J-gene trimming of TCR beta chains, and the association was replicated in an independent cohort. CMV serostatus was the only immune exposure information available for the cohort. A further reported finding was that TCR beta sequences accurately predicted the HLA-A and HLA-B alleles for most subjects in the first cohort. In both the original and validation cohorts, the classifier was reported to diagnose cytomegalovirus status with high specificity and sensitivity. A later analysis found that HLA-associated TCR beta chains were more clonally expanded and had lower generation probabilities than equally common non-associated chains. According to the authors, the approach could potentially be generalized to other disease states and immunological phenotypes. A cluster of highly shared sequence variants was judged likely to represent a technical artifact of the sequencing pipeline. Most CMV-associated TCR beta chains appeared to be HLA-restricted in a later analysis, and the HLA associations seemed to be driven largely by CMV exposure. Because counts were too low, roughly 18 rarely observed V segments, including chromosome 9 orphons, were left out of the earlier analysis of 587 of the donors. In a later analysis, TCR association rates were found to vary across HLA loci, with the most associated TCRs seen for DRB1 alleles and the fewest for HLA-C alleles. A total of 164 TCR beta chains were listed by the study as associated with cytomegalovirus. Sequencing depth was assumed to be roughly uniform across donors in the presence/absence analyses, though that assumption may not hold. A later genetic analysis reported fewer N-insertions in productive TCRs among donors in an Asian-associated ancestry cluster than the roughly 700-donor mean. Because HLA typing was unavailable for some donors at each locus, only the typed subset was used in association tests. Strong co-occurrence of HLA alleles, especially DR and DQ, made assigning TCR associations to individual alleles difficult. An earlier analysis of 587 of the donors showed that most TCR beta V segments appeared in productive rearrangements either about 87% or about 30% of the time, which broadly matched IMGT annotations.

The library came from the immunoSEQ multiplex PCR assay. For the multiplex PCR, a mixture combining 60 forward primers for TCR Vbeta segments and 13 reverse primers for TCR Jbeta segments was used. Amplification of the CDR3 region of rearranged TCR beta genes was performed with a multiplex PCR assay on genomic DNA. The Illumina HiSeq System was used to sequence the amplified TCR beta libraries as 87-base-pair reads. Per the authors' processing: In a later analysis, 70 million to 95 million unique TCR beta chains were counted across the 690 or so repertoires, and roughly 11 million of these chains were shared by at least two donors. Raw reads were error-corrected and collapsed into unique sequences with a nearest-neighbor algorithm that merged closely related sequences to remove PCR and sequencing errors. V, D and J gene segments were assigned by aligning CDR3 sequences to IMGT reference sequences. For a sequence to be retained, at least a six-nucleotide match to both a V gene segment and a J gene segment was required. A rearrangement counted as productive if the CDR3 had no stop codons and remained in frame with V and J, and every other rearrangement counted as non-productive. CDR3 was defined by IMGT convention, running from the second conserved V-encoded cysteine to the conserved J-encoded phenylalanine. Sequences without an unambiguous match to a single V gene segment were excluded from the earlier analysis of approximately 600 of the donors. An earlier analysis of a few hundred of the donors called V segments functional above 56.7% productive rearrangements and segregating when the between-donor standard deviation exceeded 5%. To diagnose cytomegalovirus status from the catalog of TCR beta chain sequences, a statistical classification framework was built. V and J gene assignment, in a later analysis, came from comparing TCR nucleotide sequences with IMGT/GENE-DB human TR gene sequences. A later analysis assigned CDR3 sequences and most-parsimonious VDJ recombination scenarios with the TCRdist pipeline. In a later analysis, each TCR beta chain was defined by its CDR3 amino acid sequence together with its V-gene family, and reads lacking a unique V-gene family were excluded. To address suspected cross-contamination and a sequencing artifact, a later analysis removed around 600 highly shared, low-generation-probability nucleotide sequences. In a later analysis, a clonal expansion index was calculated for each public chain from normalized within-repertoire ranks of inferred template counts. Generation probabilities in a later analysis came from a VDJ recombination model fitted to out-of-frame rearrangements, and those results were checked against IGoR. In a later analysis, hypergeometric tests were used to score TCR-TCR, TCR-HLA and TCR-CMV co-occurrence, with a repertoire-size bias correction applied to TCR pairs. To estimate false discovery rates, a later analysis permuted the HLA or CMV assignments 20 times. In a later analysis, co-occurring TCRs were grouped with DBSCAN, and TCRdist sequence similarity was added when clustering was performed within HLA-allele-positive subsets. For co-occurrence clustering, repertoires with fewer than 30,000 or more than 120,000 public chains were excluded, along with 5 or 6 repertoires with anomalous nucleotide sharing. TCRdb holds this immuneACCESS table with in-frame rearrangements only. Some clones are missing; in checked studies, unresolved V genes explain under half, and the rest has no known cause. The V and J calls and clone size come from that table; D and trimming were worked out from the DNA. The table for this sample lists 110,000 or so clones; approximately 83% of them were counted only once. 6% to 7.5% of the sample lies in the top ten.

V is reduced by 6 bases and J by 5 bases, leaving a spacing of 2 bases between them. Reading from cysteine to phenylalanine, the CDR3 counts 10 amino acids. The only DNA kept is the CDR3, 30 bases in frame from the first base. CDR1 and CDR2 (MDHEN, SYDVKM) derive from the germline V gene. Material: PBMCs. This receptor was obtained from a young man in good health and CMV-seronegative. The sequence is built from TRBV28 and TRBJ1-5, with no D gene named confidently. CDR3 reads: CASSDQPQHF. The bases are TGTGCCAGCAGCGATCAGCCCCAGCATTTT.